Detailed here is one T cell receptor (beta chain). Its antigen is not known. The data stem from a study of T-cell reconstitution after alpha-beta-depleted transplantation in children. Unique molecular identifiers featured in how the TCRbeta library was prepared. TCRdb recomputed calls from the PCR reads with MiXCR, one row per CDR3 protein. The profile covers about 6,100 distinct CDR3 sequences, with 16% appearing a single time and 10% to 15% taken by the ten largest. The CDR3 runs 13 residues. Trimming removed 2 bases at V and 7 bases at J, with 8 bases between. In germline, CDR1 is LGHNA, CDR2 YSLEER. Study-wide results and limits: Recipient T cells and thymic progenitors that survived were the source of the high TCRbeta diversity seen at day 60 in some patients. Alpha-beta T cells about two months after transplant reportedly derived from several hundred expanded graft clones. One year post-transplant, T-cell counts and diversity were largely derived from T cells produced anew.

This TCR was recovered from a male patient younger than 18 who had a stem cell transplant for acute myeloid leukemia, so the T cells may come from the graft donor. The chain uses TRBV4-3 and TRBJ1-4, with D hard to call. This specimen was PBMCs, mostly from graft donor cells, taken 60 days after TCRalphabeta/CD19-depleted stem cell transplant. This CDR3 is CASSQQEGEKLFF. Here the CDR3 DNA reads TGCGCCAGCAGCCAACAGGAGGGTGAAAAACTGTTTTTT.